Listed here are 14 T cell receptor beta chains from one sample, sequenced in a study of blood T cell repertoires in COVID-19. Sequencing was performed with immunoSEQ multiplex PCR; in TCRdb, only in-frame clones are kept and a portion is missing. This sample has 100,000 to 150,000 clones, with over 75% found just once. The sample consisted of peripheral blood. Source of these receptors: a woman older than 75 with acute or convalescent COVID-19.

J is TRBJ1-2 and V is TRBV6-1; 7 bases map to TRBD1. V shed 2 bases, J shed 2 bases, and the junction held 5 bases outside the gene matches. The CDR3 runs to 15 residues. Germline V gives CDR1 MNHNS, CDR2 SASEGT. CDR3 region: CASSELSGQNYGYTF. DNA of the CDR3: TGTGCCAGCAGTGAATTATCGGGACAGAACTATGGCTACACCTTC.

The chain couples TRBV5-1 to TRBJ1-4, with 8 nucleotides matching TRBD1. Unmatched junction bases numbered 4, after V lost 4 bases and J lost 5 bases. CDR1 and CDR2 (germline): SGHRS, YFSETQ. This CDR3 contains 14 residues. CDR3 sequence (DNA): TGCGCCAGCAGCCGACGGACAGGGAATGAAAAACTGTTTTTT. This gives the protein CASSRRTGNEKLFF.

J is TRBJ1-6 and V is TRBV6-5; a weak D match, TRBD1 (6 bases). This CDR3 spans 15 amino acids. Germline V gives CDR1 MNHEY, CDR2 SVGAGI. V shed 6 bases and J shed 8 bases, with 17 bases lying between them. CDR3 region: CASRLGAGAHSPLHF. The DNA for the CDR3 is TGTGCCAGCAGGTTAGGGGCAGGGGCGCATTCACCCCTCCACTTT.

The V gene is TRBV16, the J gene TRBJ1-2; D remains unclear. This CDR3 spans 15 amino acids. Germline lookup yields CDR1 KGHSY and CDR2 FQNENV. V lost 0 bases and J lost 2, with 10 bases in between. CDR3 bases: TGTGCCAGCAGCCAATCGAGAGGGAGCAACTATGGCTACACCTTC. Protein: CASSQSRGSNYGYTF.

Regarding this clone: At one of its ends the junction is not consistent with the germline gene, which may arise from a read error. The chain has TRBV18 and TRBJ1-1, with TRBD1 matching over 7 bases. Germline V CDR1 and CDR2: KGHSH, LQKENI. The CDR3 has 14 amino acids. The CDR3 sequence: CASSPQGLGTEAFF. The CDR3 DNA reads as TGTGCCAGCTCGCCACAGGGGCTCGGCACTGAAGCTTTCTTT. Variable domain in full (rest from reference TRBV18 and TRBJ1-1): NAGVMQNPRHLVRRRGQEARLRCSPMKGHSHVYWYRQLPEEGLKFMVYLQKENIIDESGMPKERFSAEFPKEGPSILRIQQVVRGDSAAYFCASSPQGLGTEAFFGQGTRLTVV.

The chain employs TRBV15 and TRBJ1-2, with D perhaps matching TRBD1 (6 bases). V was trimmed by 2 bases and J by 2 bases, leaving 12 bases between them. The CDR3 runs 15 residues. From germline, CDR1 is LNHNV and CDR2 YYDKDF (reference sequence). The CDR3 DNA follows: TGTGCCACCAGCAGACAATCAGGGGACAACTATGGCTACACCTTC. It translates to CATSRQSGDNYGYTF.

The V gene is TRBV7-3, the J gene TRBJ2-2; D is possibly TRBD2 (6 bases). There are 15 residues in the CDR3. Trimming took 4 bases from V and 4 from J, leaving 13 bases between them. Per germline, CDR1 SGHTA and CDR2 FQGTGA. CDR3 coding DNA: TGTGCCAGCAGCTCCCGGGAGAGTGGCACCGGGGAGCTGTTTTTT. It encodes CASSSRESGTGELFF.

The chain is built from TRBV27 and TRBJ2-1; maybe TRBD2 (6 bases). The CDR3 runs 16 residues. Trimming took off 5 bases at V and 5 bases at J, with 19 bases between the two ends. CDR1 is MNHEY, CDR2 SMNVEV, per germline (reference sequence). The CDR3 sequence is CASSPTWDSSHNEQFF. DNA of the CDR3: TGTGCCAGCAGTCCGACATGGGACTCCTCTCACAATGAGCAGTTCTTC.

This chain links TRBV19 with TRBJ1-2; 9 nucleotides agree with TRBD1. The germline V gene encodes CDR1 LNHDA and CDR2 SQIVND (reference sequence). The CDR3 sequence is 18 residues long. The V gene end was trimmed by 4 bases and the J gene end by 1 base; junction bases not matched to a gene: 13. In DNA form, the CDR3 reads TGTGCCAGTAGTAGTCAACCGGGACAGGGTGTGTTTAACTATGGCTACACCTTC. Protein: CASSSQPGQGVFNYGYTF.

Only a few counts were recorded for this clone. The CDR3 DNA follows: TGTGCCAGCAGCTTGGGCAAGGGACAGGTTGTCTACGAGCAGTACTTC. This gives the protein CASSLGKGQVVYEQYF. The V gene is TRBV5-8, the J gene TRBJ2-7; the match to TRBD1 covers 8 bases. Germline V CDR1 and CDR2: SGHTS, YDEGEE. The CDR3 totals 16 residues. The V segment lost 0 bases and the J segment 3 bases; nucleotides outside the gene matches: 8.

The sample holds a few counts of this clone. This sequence joins TRBV19 and TRBJ1-6; D not resolved. Trimming removed 10 bases from V and 7 bases from J, with 20 bases in between. This CDR3 spans 15 amino acids. The germline gives CDR1 LNHDA, CDR2 SQIVND (reference sequence). The CDR3 DNA follows: TGTGCCACCACTCAGGCCGTTTATACAAATTCACCCCTCCACTTT. Translating it yields CATTQAVYTNSPLHF.

Only one count was recorded for this clone. The chain uses TRBV2 and TRBJ2-7; D is ambiguous. Between the trimmed V and J ends, which lost 5 bases and 2 bases, there was a span of 19 bases. Germline-derived CDR1 and CDR2 are SNHLY and FYNNEI. The length of the CDR3 is 16 residues. Written as DNA, the CDR3 is TGTGCCAGCAGTTACCCTCCGGGTGGTAATCCCTACGAGCAGTACTTC. It is translated as CASSYPPGGNPYEQYF.

This clone turned up a few times. The V gene is TRBV4-1, the J gene TRBJ1-4, with 9 positions matching TRBD1. The CDR3 is made up of 15 amino acids. CDR1 MGHRA and CDR2 YSYEKL come from the germline V gene. V lost 1 base and J lost 8; bases outside the gene matches: 5. The CDR3 DNA follows: TGCGCCAGCAGCCAAGCCGGACAGGGGAAGGAAAAACTGTTTTTT. Translation gives CASSQAGQGKEKLFF.

The chain combines TRBV6-1 with TRBJ1-4; D uncertain. The length of the CDR3 is 13 residues. The germline V gene encodes CDR1 MNHNS and CDR2 SASEGT. V was trimmed by 6 bases and J by 8 bases, leaving 13 bases between them. The CDR3 loop reads CASRKGLPEKLFF. In nucleotides, the CDR3 is TGTGCCAGCAGGAAAGGACTCCCCGAAAAACTGTTTTTT.